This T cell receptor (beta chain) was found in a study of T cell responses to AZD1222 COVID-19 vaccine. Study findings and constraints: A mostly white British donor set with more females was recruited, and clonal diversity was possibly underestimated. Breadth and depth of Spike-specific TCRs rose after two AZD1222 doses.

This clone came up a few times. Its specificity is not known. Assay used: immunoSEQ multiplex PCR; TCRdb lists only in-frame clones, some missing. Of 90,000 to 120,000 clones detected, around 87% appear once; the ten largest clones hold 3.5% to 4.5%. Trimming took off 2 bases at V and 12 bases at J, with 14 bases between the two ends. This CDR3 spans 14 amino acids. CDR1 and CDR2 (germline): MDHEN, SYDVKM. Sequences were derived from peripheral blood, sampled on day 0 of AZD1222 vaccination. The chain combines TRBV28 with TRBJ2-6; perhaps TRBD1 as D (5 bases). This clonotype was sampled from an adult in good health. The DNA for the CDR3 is TGTGCCAGCAGTTTAATTTACAAAGGGGCCGTCCTGACTTTC. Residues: CASSLIYKGAVLTF.